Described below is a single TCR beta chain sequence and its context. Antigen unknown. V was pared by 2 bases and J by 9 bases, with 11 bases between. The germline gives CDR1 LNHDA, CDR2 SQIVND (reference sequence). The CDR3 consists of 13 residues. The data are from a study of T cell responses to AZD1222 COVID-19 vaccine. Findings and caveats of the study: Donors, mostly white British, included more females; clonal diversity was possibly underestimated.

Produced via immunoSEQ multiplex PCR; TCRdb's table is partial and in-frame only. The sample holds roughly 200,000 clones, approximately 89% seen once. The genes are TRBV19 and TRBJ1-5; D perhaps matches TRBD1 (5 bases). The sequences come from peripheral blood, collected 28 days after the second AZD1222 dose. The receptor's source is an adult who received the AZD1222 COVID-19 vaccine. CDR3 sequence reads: CASSITGLGPQHF. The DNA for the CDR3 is TGTGCCAGTAGTATAACGGGGCTAGGGCCCCAGCATTTT.